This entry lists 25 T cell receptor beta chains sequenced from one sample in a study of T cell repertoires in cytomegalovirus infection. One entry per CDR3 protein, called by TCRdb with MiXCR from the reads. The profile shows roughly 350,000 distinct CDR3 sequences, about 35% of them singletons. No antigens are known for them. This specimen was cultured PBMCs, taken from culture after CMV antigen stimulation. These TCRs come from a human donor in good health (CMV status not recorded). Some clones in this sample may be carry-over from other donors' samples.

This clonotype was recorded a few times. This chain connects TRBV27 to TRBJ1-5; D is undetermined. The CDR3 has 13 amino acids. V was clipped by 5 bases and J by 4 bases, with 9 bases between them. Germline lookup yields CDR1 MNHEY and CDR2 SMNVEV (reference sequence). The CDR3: CASSIGQNQPQHF. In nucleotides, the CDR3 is TGTGCCAGCAGTATAGGGCAGAATCAGCCCCAGCATTTT.

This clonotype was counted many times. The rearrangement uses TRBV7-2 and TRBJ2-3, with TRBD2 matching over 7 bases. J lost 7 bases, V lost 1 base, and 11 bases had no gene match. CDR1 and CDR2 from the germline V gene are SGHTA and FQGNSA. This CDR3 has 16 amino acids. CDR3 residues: CASSLVASGPVHTQYF. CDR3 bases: TGTGCCAGCAGCTTAGTTGCTAGCGGACCGGTACATACGCAGTATTTT.

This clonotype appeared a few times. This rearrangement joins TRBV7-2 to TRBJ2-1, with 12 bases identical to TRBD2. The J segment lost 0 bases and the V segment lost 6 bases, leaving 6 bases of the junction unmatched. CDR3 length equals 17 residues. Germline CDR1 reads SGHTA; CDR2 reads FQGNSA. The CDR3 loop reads CASSHTSGGSSYNEQFF. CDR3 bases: TGTGCCAGCAGTCATACTAGCGGGGGGAGCTCCTACAATGAGCAGTTCTTC.

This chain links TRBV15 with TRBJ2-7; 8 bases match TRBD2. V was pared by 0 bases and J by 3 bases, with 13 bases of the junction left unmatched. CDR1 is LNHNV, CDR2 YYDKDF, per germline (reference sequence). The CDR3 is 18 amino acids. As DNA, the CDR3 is TGTGCCACCAGCAGAGATAGGGGTTTGAGCGGGAGAAGCTACGAGCAGTACTTC. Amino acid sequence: CATSRDRGLSGRSYEQYF.

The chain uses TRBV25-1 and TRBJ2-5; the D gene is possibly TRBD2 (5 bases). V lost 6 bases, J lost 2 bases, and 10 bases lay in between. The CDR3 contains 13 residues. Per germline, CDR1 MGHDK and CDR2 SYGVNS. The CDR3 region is CASREGAQETQYF. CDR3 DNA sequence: TGTGCCAGCAGAGAGGGTGCGCAAGAGACCCAGTACTTC.

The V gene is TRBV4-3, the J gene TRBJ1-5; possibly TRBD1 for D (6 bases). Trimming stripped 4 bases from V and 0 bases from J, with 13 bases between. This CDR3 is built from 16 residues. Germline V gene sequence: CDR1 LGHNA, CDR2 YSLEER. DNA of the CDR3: TGCGCCAGCAGCCCCAACACAGGGTATAGCAATCAGCCCCAGCATTTT. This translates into CASSPNTGYSNQPQHF.

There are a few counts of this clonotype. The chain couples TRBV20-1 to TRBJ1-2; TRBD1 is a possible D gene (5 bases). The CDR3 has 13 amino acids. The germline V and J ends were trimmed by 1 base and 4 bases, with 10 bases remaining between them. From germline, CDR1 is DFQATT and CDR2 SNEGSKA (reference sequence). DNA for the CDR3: TGCAGTGCTAGAGCACCCGACAGCTATGGCTACACCTTC. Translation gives CSARAPDSYGYTF.

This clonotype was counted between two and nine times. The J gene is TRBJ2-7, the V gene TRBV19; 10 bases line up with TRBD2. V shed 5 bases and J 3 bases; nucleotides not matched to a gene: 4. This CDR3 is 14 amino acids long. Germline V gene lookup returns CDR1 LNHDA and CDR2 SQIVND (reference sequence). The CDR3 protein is CASSPGTSVYEQYV. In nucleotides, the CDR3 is TGTGCCAGTAGTCCCGGGACTAGCGTCTACGAGCAGTACGTC.

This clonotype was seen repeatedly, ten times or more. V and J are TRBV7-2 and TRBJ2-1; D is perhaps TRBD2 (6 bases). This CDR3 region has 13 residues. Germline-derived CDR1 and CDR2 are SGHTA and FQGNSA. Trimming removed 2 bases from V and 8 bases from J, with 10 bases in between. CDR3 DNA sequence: TGTGCCAGCAGCTTACAGACTAGTTATGAGCAGTTCTTC. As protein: CASSLQTSYEQFF.

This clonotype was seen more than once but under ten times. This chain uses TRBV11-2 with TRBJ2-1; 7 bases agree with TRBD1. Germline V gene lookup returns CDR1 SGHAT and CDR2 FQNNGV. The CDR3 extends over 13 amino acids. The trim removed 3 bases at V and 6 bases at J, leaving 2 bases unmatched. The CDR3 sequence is CASSFAGGNEQFF. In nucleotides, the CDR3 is TGTGCCAGCAGCTTTGCAGGGGGCAATGAGCAGTTCTTC. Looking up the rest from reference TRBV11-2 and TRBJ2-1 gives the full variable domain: EAGVAQSPRYKIIEKRQSVAFWCNPISGHATLYWYQQILGQGPKLLIQFQNNGVVDDSQLPKDRFSAERLKGVDSTLKIQPAKLEDSAVYLCASSFAGGNEQFFGPGTRLTVL.

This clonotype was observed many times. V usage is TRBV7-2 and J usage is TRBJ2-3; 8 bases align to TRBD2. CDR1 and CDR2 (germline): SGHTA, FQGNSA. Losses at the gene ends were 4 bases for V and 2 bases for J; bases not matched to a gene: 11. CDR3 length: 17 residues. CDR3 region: CASSSRAGRGYTDTQYF. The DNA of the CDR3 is TGTGCCAGCAGCTCAAGGGCCGGGAGGGGGTACACAGATACGCAGTATTTT.

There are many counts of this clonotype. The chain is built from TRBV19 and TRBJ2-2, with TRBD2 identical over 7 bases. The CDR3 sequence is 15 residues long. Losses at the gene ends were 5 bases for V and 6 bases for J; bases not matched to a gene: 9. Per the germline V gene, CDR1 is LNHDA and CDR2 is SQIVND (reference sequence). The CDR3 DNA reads TGTGCCAGTAGTCAACAAGCGGGACTACCCGGGGAGCTGTTTTTT. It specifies CASSQQAGLPGELFF.

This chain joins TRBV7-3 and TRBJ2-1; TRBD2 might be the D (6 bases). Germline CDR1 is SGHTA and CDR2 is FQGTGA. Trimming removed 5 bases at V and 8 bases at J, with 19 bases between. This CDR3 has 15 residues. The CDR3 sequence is CASSPRTTDRDEQFF. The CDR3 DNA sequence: TGTGCCAGCAGCCCCCGGACTACCGATAGGGATGAGCAGTTCTTC.

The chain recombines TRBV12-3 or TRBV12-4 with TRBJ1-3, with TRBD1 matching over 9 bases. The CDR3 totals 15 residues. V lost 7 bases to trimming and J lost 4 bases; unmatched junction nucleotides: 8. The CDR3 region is CASTPRTGVGNTIYF. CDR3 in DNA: TGTGCCAGCACCCCGAGGACAGGGGTAGGAAACACCATATATTTT.

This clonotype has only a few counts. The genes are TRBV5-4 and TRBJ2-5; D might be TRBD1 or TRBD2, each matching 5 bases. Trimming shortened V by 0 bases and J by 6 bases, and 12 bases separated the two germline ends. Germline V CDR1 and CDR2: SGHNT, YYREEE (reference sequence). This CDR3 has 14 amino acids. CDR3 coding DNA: TGTGCCAGCAGCTTGGATGGGGGACCCAAGACCCAGTACTTC. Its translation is CASSLDGGPKTQYF.

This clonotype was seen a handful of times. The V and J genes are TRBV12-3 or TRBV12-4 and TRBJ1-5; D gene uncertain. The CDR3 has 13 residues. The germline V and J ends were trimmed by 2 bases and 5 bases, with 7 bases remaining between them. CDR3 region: CASSLSDDQPQHF. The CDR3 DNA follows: TGTGCCAGCAGTTTAAGCGACGATCAGCCCCAGCATTTT.

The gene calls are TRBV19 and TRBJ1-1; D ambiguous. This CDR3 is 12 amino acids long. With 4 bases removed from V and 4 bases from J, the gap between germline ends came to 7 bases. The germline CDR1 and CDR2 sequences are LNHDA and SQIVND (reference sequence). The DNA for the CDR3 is TGTGCCAGTAGTACCTGGGGCACTGAAGCTTTCTTT. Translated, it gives CASSTWGTEAFF.

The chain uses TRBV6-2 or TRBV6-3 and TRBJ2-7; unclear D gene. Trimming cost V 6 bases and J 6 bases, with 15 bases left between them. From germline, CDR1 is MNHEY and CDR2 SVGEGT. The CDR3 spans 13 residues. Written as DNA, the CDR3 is TGTGCCAGCAGGGTGGACGGATGGAGCGAGCAGTACGTC. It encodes CASRVDGWSEQYV.

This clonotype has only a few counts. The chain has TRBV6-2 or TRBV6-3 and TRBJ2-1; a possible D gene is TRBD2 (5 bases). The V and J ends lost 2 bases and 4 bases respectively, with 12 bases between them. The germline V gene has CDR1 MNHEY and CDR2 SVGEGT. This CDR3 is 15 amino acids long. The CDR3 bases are TGTGCCAGCAGTTACACGGGGAACCCATACAATGAGCAGTTCTTC. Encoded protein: CASSYTGNPYNEQFF.

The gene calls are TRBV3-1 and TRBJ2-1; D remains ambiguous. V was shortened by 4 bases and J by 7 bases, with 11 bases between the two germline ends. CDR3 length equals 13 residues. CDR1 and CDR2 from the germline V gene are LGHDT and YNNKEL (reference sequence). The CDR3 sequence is CASSPSARNEQFF. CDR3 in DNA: TGTGCCAGCAGCCCAAGCGCGAGGAATGAGCAGTTCTTC.

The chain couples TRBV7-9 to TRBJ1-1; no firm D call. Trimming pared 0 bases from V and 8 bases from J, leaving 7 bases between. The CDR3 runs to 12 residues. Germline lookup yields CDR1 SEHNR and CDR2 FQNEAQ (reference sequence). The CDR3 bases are TGTGCCAGCAGCTTAGCAAGAGAGGAAGCTTTCTTT. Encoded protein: CASSLAREEAFF.

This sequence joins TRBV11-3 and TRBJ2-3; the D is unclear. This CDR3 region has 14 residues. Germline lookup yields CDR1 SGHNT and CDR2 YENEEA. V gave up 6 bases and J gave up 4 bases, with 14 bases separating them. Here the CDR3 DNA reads TGTGCCAGCAGTGACCCTCGCTGGGCAGATACGCAGTATTTT. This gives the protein CASSDPRWADTQYF.

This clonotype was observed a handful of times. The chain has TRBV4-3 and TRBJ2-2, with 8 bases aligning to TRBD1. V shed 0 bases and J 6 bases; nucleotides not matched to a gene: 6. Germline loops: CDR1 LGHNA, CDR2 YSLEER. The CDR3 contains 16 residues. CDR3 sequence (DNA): TGCGCCAGCAGCCAAGATTGGGCAGGGGGCCCCGGGGAGCTGTTTTTT. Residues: CASSQDWAGGPGELFF.

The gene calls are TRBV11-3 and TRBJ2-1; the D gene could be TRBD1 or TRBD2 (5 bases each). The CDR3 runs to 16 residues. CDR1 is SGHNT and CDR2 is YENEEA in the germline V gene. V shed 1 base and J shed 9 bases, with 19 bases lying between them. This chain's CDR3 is CASSLAGPIPFVEQFF. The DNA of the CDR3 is TGTGCCAGCAGCTTAGCGGGGCCTATTCCTTTTGTTGAGCAGTTCTTC. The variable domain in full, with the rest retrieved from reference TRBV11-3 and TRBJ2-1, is EAGVVQSPRYKIIEKKQPVAFWCNPISGHNTLYWYLQNLGQGPELLIRYENEEAVDDSQLPKDRFSAERLKGVDSTLKIQPAELGDSAVYLCASSLAGPIPFVEQFFGPGTRLTVL.

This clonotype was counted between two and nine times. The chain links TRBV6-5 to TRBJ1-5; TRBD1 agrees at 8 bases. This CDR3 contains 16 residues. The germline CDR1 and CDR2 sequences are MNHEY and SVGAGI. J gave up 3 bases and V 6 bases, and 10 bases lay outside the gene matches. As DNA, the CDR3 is TGTGCCAGCAGGCGCGGACAGGGAGGAAACAATCAGCCCCAGCATTTT. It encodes CASRRGQGGNNQPQHF.